The 18 T cell receptor beta chains below were found in one sample sequenced in a study of cytomegalovirus exposure and HLA in healthy donors. Researchers ran the PCR with 60 Vbeta and 13 Jbeta primers. Sequencing used immunoSEQ multiplex PCR; TCRdb keeps in-frame clones, though not all of them. The table shows some 120,000 clones, with roughly 69% occurring only once. Sample: PBMCs. The receptors originated from a woman aged 25-40 years in good health and CMV-seronegative.

The V call is TRBV9, the J call TRBJ2-7; a weak D match, TRBD2 (5 bases). Germline CDR1 and CDR2: SGDLS and YYNGEE. V lost 0 bases to trimming and J lost 4 bases, with 11 bases between them. The length of the CDR3 is 14 residues. Here the CDR3 DNA reads TGTGCCAGCAGCGTAGGGGAGCGGTTTTACGAGCAGTACTTC. Translating gives CASSVGERFYEQYF. Full variable domain (rest looked up from reference TRBV9 and TRBJ2-7): DSGVTQTPKHLITATGQRVTLRCSPRSGDLSVYWYQQSLDQGLQFLIQYYNGEERAKGNILERFSAQQFPDLHSELNLSSLELGDSALYFCASSVGERFYEQYFGPGTRLTVT.

This chain uses TRBV23-1 with TRBJ2-1; 10 positions match TRBD2. TRBV23-1 is an ORF for which the function is uncertain. The trim removed 0 bases at V and 8 bases at J, leaving 10 bases unmatched. The CDR3 contains 17 residues. CDR3 region: CASSQSGRSGRAYEQFF. Here the CDR3 DNA reads TGCGCCAGCAGTCAATCAGGACGGAGCGGGAGGGCCTATGAGCAGTTCTTC.

The V and J genes are TRBV15 and TRBJ2-1; D gene uncertain. V lost 0 bases and J 7 bases, leaving 13 bases between the germline ends. Germline CDR1 reads LNHNV; CDR2 reads YYDKDF (reference sequence). The CDR3 is 15 residues long. CDR3 sequence (DNA): TGTGCCACCAGCAGAGATCCTAGTCCTTCGAATGAGCAGTTCTTC. It specifies CATSRDPSPSNEQFF. The full variable domain, completed using reference TRBV15 and TRBJ2-1, is DAMVIQNPRYQVTQFGKPVTLSCSQTLNHNVMYWYQQKSSQAPKLLFHYYDKDFNNEADTPDNFQSRRPNTSFCFLDIRSPGLGDTAMYLCATSRDPSPSNEQFFGPGTRLTVL.

This CDR3 is CASSQTAGLPYNEQFF. The CDR3 bases are TGTGCCAGCAGTCAAACCGCGGGACTCCCCTACAATGAGCAGTTCTTC. This chain uses TRBV2 with TRBJ2-1; possible D gene TRBD2, 6 bases. With 5 bases removed from V and 2 bases from J, the gap between germline ends came to 16 bases. The V gene's germline CDR1 is SNHLY and CDR2 FYNNEI. This CDR3 is built from 16 residues.

This rearrangement joins TRBV6-5 to TRBJ1-1; 8 bases map to TRBD1. Germline loops: CDR1 MNHEY, CDR2 SVGAGI. The CDR3 covers 14 residues. Trimming at V came to 2 bases and at J to 3 bases, leaving 2 bases not matched to a gene. The CDR3 reads CASSYGQGDTEAFF. Written as DNA, the CDR3 is TGTGCCAGCAGTTACGGACAGGGAGACACTGAAGCTTTCTTT.

In its sample, this clone was seen a few times. This chain links TRBV7-2 with TRBJ1-2; 10 bases fit TRBD1. Germline V gene lookup returns CDR1 SGHTA and CDR2 FQGNSA. V lost 0 bases and J lost 5; bases outside the gene matches: 6. CDR3 length: 16 residues. DNA for the CDR3: TGTGCCAGCAGCTTAGCCTCCGGGACAGGGGTTTATGGCTACACCTTC. Residues: CASSLASGTGVYGYTF.

This clone was observed a handful of times. The sample holds other DNA sequences that translate to the same CDR3. The J gene is TRBJ2-5, the V gene TRBV7-9; TRBD1 matches at 10 bases. This CDR3 has 16 amino acids. Germline lookup yields CDR1 SEHNR and CDR2 FQNEAQ (reference sequence). V dropped 1 base and J dropped 5; count of bases not matched to a gene: 7. The CDR3 spells CASSLGDRGLRETQYF. CDR3 nucleotide sequence: TGTGCCAGCAGCTTAGGAGACAGGGGGCTTCGGGAGACCCAGTACTTC.

This clone was seen once. The V gene is TRBV5-4, the J gene TRBJ2-3; no reliable D call. CDR3 length: 15 amino acids. V lost 0 bases and J lost 7, with 15 bases in between. The germline V gene encodes CDR1 SGHNT and CDR2 YYREEE (reference sequence). CDR3 DNA sequence: TGTGCCAGCAGCTTGGCTGGCGGTTATATGTATACGCAGTATTTT. Its translation is CASSLAGGYMYTQYF.

This rearrangement joins TRBV27 to TRBJ1-2; TRBD1 agrees at 7 bases. The germline V gene encodes CDR1 MNHEY and CDR2 SMNVEV (reference sequence). V shed 6 bases and J 2 bases; nucleotides not matched to a gene: 6. The CDR3 extends over 14 amino acids. The CDR3: CASSLTGENYGYTF. CDR3 nucleotides: TGTGCCAGCAGCCTTACAGGGGAGAACTATGGCTACACCTTC.

The J gene is TRBJ1-1, the V gene TRBV28; weak D call: TRBD1 (5 bases). Germline CDR1 MDHEN, CDR2 SYDVKM. The length of the CDR3 is 16 residues. Deletions cut 5 bases from V and 0 bases from J, with 16 bases between. The CDR3 protein is CASSLRGELMNTEAFF. CDR3 coding DNA: TGTGCCAGCAGTCTAAGGGGTGAGTTGATGAACACTGAAGCTTTCTTT.

This rearrangement joins TRBV30 to TRBJ1-5, with D hard to call. Looked up from germline, CDR1 is GTSNPN and CDR2 is SVGIG (reference sequence). V was pared by 0 bases and J by 7 bases, with 10 bases between. There are 13 residues in the CDR3. CDR3 DNA: TGTGCCTGGAGTGTTAAGGGAGACCAGCCCCAGCATTTT. Its protein product is CAWSVKGDQPQHF.

This clone was seen a handful of times. V usage is TRBV28 and J usage is TRBJ2-3, with 10 bases lining up with TRBD2. CDR3 size: 16 residues. The V gene end was trimmed by 2 bases and the J gene end by 1 base; junction bases not matched to a gene: 3. Germline CDR1 is MDHEN and CDR2 is SYDVKM. The CDR3 DNA follows: TGTGCCAGCAGTTTACGAACTAGCGGGGGCACAGATACGCAGTATTTT. This gives the protein CASSLRTSGGTDTQYF.

The chain employs TRBV15 and TRBJ1-3; perhaps TRBD1 as D (5 bases). The CDR3 is 17 residues long. V lost 1 base and J lost 0, with 13 bases in between. CDR1 LNHNV and CDR2 YYDKDF come from the germline V gene (reference sequence). As DNA, the CDR3 is TGTGCCACCAGCAGAGGTGGGGGGTCCCTCTCTGGAAACACCATATATTTT. Encoded protein: CATSRGGGSLSGNTIYF.

The genes are TRBV7-2 and TRBJ2-4; TRBD2 agrees at 7 bases. Trimming took 6 bases from V and 4 from J; bases not matched to a gene: 3. This CDR3 spans 13 amino acids. Germline assignment: CDR1 SGHTA and CDR2 FQGNSA. CDR3 DNA: TGTGCCAGCAGGCCTAGCGGTAAAAACATTCAGTACTTC. Its protein product is CASRPSGKNIQYF.

This rearrangement joins TRBV7-9 to TRBJ2-7; D possibly corresponds to TRBD2 (5 bases). V shed 5 bases and J shed 4 bases, with 12 bases lying between them. The CDR3 is 13 residues long. Germline CDR1 and CDR2: SEHNR and FQNEAQ (reference sequence). The CDR3 nucleotides are TGTGCCAGCAGCCGGACTTTATATTACGAGCAGTACTTC. Translation gives CASSRTLYYEQYF. Drawing the rest from reference TRBV7-9 and TRBJ2-7, the complete variable domain is DTGVSQNPRHKITKRGQNVTFRCDPISEHNRLYWYRQTLGQGPEFLTYFQNEAQLEKSRLLSDRFSAERPKGSFSTLEIQRTEQGDSAMYLCASSRTLYYEQYFGPGTRLTVT.

This clone occurred a few times. The genes are TRBV2 and TRBJ2-7, with a tentative D call TRBD1 (5 bases). The germline V gene encodes CDR1 SNHLY and CDR2 FYNNEI. The CDR3 spans 14 residues. Trimming took off 7 bases at V and 3 bases at J, with 16 bases between the two ends. In DNA form, the CDR3 reads TGTGCCAGCAAAGACCAGGGATCTCGCTACGAGCAGTACTTC. It translates to CASKDQGSRYEQYF.

This clone appeared a single time. CDR3 in DNA: TGTGCCAGCAGTTTATCGGGACAGCTAAACTATGGCTACACCTTC. Its translation is CASSLSGQLNYGYTF. The J gene is TRBJ1-2, the V gene TRBV27; 7 bases line up with TRBD1. The CDR3 runs to 15 residues. After removal of 0 bases from V and 2 bases from J, the junction contained 3 bases not matched to a gene. Germline CDR1 is MNHEY and CDR2 is SMNVEV (reference sequence).

The CDR3 DNA is TGTGCCAGCAGCAAAGCCAAAGGGACTAGCGGGACGGATACGCAGTATTTT. Translation gives CASSKAKGTSGTDTQYF. The chain couples TRBV21-1 to TRBJ2-3; TRBD2, the table's D call, lacks a check against the DNA. TRBV21-1 is reported as a pseudogene. This CDR3 spans 17 amino acids.